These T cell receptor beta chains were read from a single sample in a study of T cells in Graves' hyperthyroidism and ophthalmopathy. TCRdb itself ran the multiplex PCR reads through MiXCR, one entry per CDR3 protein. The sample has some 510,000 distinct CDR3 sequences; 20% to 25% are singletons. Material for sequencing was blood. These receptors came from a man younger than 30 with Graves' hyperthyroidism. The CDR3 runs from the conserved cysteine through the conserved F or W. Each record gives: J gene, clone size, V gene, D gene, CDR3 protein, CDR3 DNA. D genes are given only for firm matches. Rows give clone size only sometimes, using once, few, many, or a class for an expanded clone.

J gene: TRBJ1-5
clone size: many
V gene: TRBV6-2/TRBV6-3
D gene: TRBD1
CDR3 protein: CAVRRQGWNQPQHF
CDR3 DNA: TGTGCCGTACGAAGACAGGGGTGGAATCAGCCCCAGCATTTT

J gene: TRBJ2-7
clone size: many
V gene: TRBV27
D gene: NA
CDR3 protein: CASSIGTGPGSYEQYF
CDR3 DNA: TGTGCCAGCAGTATTGGAACAGGGCCAGGCTCCTACGAGCAGTACTTC

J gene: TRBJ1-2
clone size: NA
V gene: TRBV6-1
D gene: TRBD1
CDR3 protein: CASSDRDSNYGYTF
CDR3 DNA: TGTGCCAGCAGTGACCGGGACAGCAACTATGGCTACACCTTC

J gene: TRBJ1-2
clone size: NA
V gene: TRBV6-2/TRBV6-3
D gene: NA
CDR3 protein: CASSDPTYGYTF
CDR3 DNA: TGTGCCAGCAGTGACCCTACCTATGGCTACACCTTC

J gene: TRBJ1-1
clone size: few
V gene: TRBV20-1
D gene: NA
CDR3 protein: CSAARGEGTEAFF
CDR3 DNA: TGCAGTGCTGCCCGGGGGGAGGGCACTGAAGCTTTCTTT

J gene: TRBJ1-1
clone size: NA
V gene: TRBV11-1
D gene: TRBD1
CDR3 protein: CASSWGTGPMNTEAFF
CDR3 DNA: TGTGCCAGCAGCTGGGGGACAGGGCCCATGAACACTGAAGCTTTCTTT

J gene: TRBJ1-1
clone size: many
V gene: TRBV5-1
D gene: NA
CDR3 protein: CASSSVQANTEAFF
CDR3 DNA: TGCGCCAGCAGCTCAGTACAGGCGAACACTGAAGCTTTCTTT

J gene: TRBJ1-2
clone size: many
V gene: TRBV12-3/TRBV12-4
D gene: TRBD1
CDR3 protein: CAGSDRVNYGYTF
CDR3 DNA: TGTGCCGGCAGCGACAGGGTTAACTATGGCTACACCTTC

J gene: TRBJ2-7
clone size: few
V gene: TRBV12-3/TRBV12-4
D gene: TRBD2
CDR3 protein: CASSYWGGDLYF
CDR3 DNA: TGTGCCAGCAGTTACTGGGGGGGAGACCTGTACTTC

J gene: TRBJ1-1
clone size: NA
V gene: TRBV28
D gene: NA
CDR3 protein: CATSFFGQGANTEAFF
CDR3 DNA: NA

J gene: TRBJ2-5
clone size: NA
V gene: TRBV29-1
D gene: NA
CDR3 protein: CSVEVRTWRGSCETQYF
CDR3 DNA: TGCAGCGTTGAAGTCCGGACCTGGAGAGGGAGCTGCGAGACCCAGTACTTC

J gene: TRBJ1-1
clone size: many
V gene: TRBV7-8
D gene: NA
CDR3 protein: CASSLSGSRNTEAFF
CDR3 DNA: TGTGCCAGCAGCTTATCTGGGAGTCGCAACACTGAAGCTTTCTTT

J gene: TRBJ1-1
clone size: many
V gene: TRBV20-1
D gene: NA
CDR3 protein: CSASSGPEAFF
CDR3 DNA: TGCAGTGCTAGCTCAGGGCCTGAAGCTTTCTTT

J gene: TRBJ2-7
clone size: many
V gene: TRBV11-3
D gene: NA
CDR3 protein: CASSLRGGRGTYEQYF
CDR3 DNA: TGTGCCAGCAGCTTAAGAGGGGGACGGGGGACCTACGAGCAGTACTTC

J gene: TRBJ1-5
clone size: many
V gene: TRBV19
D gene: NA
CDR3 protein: CASSRPGLLTSNDQPQHF
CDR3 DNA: TGTGCCAGTAGTAGACCGGGACTGCTAACTTCTAATGATCAGCCCCAGCATTTT

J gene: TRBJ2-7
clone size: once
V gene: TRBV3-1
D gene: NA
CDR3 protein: CASSQVGRLLYEQYF
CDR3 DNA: TGTGCCAGCAGCCAAGTGGGACGTTTACTCTACGAGCAGTACTTC

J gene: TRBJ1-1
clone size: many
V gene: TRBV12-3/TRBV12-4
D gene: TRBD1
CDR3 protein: CASSLGQGVRSTEAFF
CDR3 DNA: TGTGCCAGCAGTTTGGGACAGGGGGTTAGGAGCACTGAAGCTTTCTTT

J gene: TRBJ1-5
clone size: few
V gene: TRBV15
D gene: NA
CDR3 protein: CATAGLIGQPQHF
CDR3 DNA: TGTGCCACCGCCGGGCTTATAGGACAGCCCCAGCATTTT

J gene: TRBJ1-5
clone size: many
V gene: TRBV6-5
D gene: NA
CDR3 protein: CASSQSGGNQPQHF
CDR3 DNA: TGTGCCAGCAGTCAGTCAGGGGGCAATCAGCCCCAGCATTTT

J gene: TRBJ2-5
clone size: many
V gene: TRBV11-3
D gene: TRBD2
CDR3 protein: CASSSSLAGAGETQYF
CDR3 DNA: TGTGCCAGCAGCTCGTCCCTAGCGGGGGCGGGAGAGACCCAGTACTTC

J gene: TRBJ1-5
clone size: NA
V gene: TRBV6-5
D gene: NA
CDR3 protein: CASSYPGWAQGQPQHF
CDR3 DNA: TGTGCCAGCAGTTACCCCGGATGGGCCCAGGGTCAGCCCCAGCATTTT

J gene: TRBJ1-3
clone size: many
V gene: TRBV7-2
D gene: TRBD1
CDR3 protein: CTSTAQGAGNTIYF
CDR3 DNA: TGTACCAGCACCGCCCAGGGGGCCGGAAACACCATATATTTT

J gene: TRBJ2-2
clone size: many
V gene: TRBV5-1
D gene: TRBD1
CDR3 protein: CASSYPRDRLWTGELFF
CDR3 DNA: TGCGCCAGCAGCTATCCAAGGGACAGACTCTGGACCGGGGAGCTGTTTTTT

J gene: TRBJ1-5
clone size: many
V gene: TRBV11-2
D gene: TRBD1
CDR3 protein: CASSTTGTQPQHF
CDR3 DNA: TGTGCCAGCAGCACGACAGGGACTCAGCCCCAGCATTTT

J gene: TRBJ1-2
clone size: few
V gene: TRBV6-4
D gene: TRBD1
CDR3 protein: CASSYSDRGLGYTF
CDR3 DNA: TGTGCCAGCAGTTACTCTGACAGGGGGCTTGGCTACACCTTC

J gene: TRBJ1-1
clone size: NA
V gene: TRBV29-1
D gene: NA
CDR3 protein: CTLGGTEAFF
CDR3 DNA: TGCACCCTCGGAGGCACTGAAGCTTTCTTT

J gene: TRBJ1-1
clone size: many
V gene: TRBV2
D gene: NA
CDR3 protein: CASSSSRGAGTEAFF
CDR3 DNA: TGTGCCAGCAGTTCCTCACGGGGGGCGGGTACTGAAGCTTTCTTT

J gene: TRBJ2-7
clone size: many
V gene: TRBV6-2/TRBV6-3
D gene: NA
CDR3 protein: CASSPTDPYEQYF
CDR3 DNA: TGTGCCAGCAGTCCCACGGACCCCTACGAGCAGTACTTC

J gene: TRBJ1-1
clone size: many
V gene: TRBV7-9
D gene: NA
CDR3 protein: CASNPDYFNTEAFF
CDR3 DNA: TGTGCCAGCAACCCCGACTATTTTAACACTGAAGCTTTCTTT

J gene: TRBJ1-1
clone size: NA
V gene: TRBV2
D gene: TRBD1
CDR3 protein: CASSGEGAGRQAFF
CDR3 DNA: TGTGCCAGCAGTGGGGAGGGGGCAGGCCGACAAGCTTTCTTT

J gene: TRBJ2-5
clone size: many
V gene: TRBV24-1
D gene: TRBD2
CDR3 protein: CATSDSGRGSQETQYF
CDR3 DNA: TGTGCCACCAGTGATTCGGGGAGGGGAAGCCAAGAGACCCAGTACTTC

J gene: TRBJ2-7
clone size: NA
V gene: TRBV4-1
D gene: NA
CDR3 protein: CASSQEGGGSYEQYF
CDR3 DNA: TGCGCCAGCAGCCAAGAAGGCGGAGGTAGCTACGAGCAGTACTTC